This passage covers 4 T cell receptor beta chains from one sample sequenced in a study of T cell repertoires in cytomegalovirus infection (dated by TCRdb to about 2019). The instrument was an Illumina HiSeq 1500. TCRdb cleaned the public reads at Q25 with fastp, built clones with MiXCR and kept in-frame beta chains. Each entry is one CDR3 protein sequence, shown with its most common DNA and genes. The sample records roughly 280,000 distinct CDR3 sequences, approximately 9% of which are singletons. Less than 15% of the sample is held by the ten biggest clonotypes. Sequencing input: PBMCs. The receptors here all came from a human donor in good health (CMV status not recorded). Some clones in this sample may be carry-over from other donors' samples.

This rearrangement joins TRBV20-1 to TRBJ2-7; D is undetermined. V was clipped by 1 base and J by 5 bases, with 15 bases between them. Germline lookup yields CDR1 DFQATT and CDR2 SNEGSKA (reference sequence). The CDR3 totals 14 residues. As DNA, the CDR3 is TGCAGTGCTAGAGGCCTGACGGTCCTGAACGAGCAGTACTTC. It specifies CSARGLTVLNEQYF.

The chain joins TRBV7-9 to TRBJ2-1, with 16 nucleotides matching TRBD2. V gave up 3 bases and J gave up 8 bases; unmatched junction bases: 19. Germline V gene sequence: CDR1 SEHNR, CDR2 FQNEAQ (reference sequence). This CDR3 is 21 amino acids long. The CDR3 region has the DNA TGTGCCAGCAGCTTTAACTCCGGGACTAGCGGGGGGGCCAGGAGTGTTCATGAGCAGTTCTTC. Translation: CASSFNSGTSGGARSVHEQFF.

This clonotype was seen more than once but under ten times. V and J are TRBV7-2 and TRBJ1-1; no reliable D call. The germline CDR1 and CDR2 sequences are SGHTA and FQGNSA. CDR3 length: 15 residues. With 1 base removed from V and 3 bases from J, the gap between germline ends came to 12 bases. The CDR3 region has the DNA TGTGCCAGCAGCTTAGTAGCCCCGCCAGACACTGAAGCTTTCTTT. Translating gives CASSLVAPPDTEAFF.

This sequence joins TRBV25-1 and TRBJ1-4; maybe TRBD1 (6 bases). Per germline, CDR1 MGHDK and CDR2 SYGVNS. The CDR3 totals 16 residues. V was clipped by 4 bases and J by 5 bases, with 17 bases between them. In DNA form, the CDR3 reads TGTGCCAGCAGTGGATGGACGGGGGGCGTCAATGAAAAACTGTTTTTT. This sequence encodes CASSGWTGGVNEKLFF.